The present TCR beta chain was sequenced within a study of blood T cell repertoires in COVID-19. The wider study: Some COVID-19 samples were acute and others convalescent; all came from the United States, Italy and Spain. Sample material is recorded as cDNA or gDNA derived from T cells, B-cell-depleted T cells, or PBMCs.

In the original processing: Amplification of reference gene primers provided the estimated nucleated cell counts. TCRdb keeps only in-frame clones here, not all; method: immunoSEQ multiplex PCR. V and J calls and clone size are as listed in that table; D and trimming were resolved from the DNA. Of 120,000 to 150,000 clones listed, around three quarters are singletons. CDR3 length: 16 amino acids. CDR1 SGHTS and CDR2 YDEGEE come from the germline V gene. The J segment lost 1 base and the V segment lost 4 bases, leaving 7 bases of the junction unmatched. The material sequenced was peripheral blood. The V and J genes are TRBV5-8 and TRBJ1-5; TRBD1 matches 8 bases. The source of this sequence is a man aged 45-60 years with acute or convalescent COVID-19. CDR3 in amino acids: CASSDRTGMSNQPQHF. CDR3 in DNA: TGTGCCAGCAGCGATCGGACAGGGATGAGCAATCAGCCCCAGCATTTT.